This T cell receptor (beta chain) emerged from a study of blood T cell repertoires in COVID-19. CDR1 and CDR2 (germline): LNHNV, YYDKDF (reference sequence). This CDR3 is 13 amino acids long. V was shortened by 8 bases and J by 2 bases, with 11 bases between the two germline ends. The table came from immunoSEQ multiplex PCR; TCRdb's copy has only in-frame clones and leaves some out. The repertoire holds some 310,000 clones, with around nine tenths as singletons. This chain joins TRBV15 and TRBJ2-3; TRBD1 might be the D (6 bases). This receptor was obtained from a man over 45 with active or convalescent COVID-19. The sequencing input was peripheral blood. The CDR3 spells CATGTHATDTQYF. The CDR3 nucleotides read TGTGCCACCGGGACACATGCCACAGATACGCAGTATTTT.